Reported below is one T cell receptor (beta chain). Antigen unknown. The same CDR3 is also encoded by other DNA sequences in this sample. Measured with immunoSEQ multiplex PCR; TCRdb has only the in-frame clones, and not every one. This repertoire shows roughly 2.5 million clones, more than 90% found once; its top ten account for around 0.14%. This CDR3 is 12 amino acids long. V lost 3 bases and J 6 bases, leaving 6 bases between the germline ends. In germline, CDR1 is KGHSH, CDR2 LQKENI. The source of the sample is a study of shared clonotypes between healthy human individuals. Findings and caveats of the study: A few donors showed sharing of roughly 5% of naive CD4 clonotypes. Rarefaction curves obtained for sorted subsets showed sequencing incomplete despite large depth. Owing to a small donor count, the genetic and exposure-history diversity represented was limited. Generally, estimated richness proved larger in naive subsets than it did in memory subsets.

Sample: naive CD4+ T cells sorted from blood. Described subset: CD45RA+ positively selected. The V and J genes are TRBV18 and TRBJ2-1; D is undetermined. The receptor was derived from a young man in good health. CDR3 sequence reads: CASSPQSNEQFF. CDR3 DNA sequence: TGTGCCAGCTCACCGCAGAGCAATGAGCAGTTCTTC. Variable domain in full (rest from reference TRBV18 and TRBJ2-1): NAGVMQNPRHLVRRRGQEARLRCSPMKGHSHVYWYRQLPEEGLKFMVYLQKENIIDESGMPKERFSAEFPKEGPSILRIQQVVRGDSAAYFCASSPQSNEQFFGPGTRLTVL.